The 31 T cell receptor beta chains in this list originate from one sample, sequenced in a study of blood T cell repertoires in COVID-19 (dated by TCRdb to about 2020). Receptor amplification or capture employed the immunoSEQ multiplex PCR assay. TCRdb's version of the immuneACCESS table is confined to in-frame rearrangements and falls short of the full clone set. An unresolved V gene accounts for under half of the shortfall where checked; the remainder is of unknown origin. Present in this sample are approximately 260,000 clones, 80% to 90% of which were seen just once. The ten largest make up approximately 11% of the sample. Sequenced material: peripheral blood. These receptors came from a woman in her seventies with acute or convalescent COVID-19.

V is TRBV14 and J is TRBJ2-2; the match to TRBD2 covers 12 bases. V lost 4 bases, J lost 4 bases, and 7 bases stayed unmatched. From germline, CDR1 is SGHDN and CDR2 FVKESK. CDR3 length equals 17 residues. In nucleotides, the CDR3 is TGTGCCAGCAGCCCCCGGACTAGCGGGGTGGGCACCGGGGAGCTGTTTTTT. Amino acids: CASSPRTSGVGTGELFF.

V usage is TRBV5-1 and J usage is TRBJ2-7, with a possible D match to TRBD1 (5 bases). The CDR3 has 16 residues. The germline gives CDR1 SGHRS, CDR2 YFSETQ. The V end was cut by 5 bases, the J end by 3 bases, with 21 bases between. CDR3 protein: CASRPLPFGAFYEQYF. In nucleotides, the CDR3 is TGCGCCAGCAGGCCCCTACCTTTTGGGGCCTTCTACGAGCAGTACTTC.

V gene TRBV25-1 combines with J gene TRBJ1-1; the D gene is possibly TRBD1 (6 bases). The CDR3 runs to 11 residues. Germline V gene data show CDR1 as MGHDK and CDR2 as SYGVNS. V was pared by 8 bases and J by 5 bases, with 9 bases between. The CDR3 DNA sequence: TGTGCCAGCGCAGGGGTAACTGAAGCTTTCTTT. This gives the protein CASAGVTEAFF.

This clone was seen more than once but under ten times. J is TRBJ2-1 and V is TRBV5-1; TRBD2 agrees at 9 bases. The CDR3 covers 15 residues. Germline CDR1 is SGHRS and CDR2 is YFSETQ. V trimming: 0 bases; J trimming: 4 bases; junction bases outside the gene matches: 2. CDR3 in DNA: TGCGCCAGCAGCTTGGTAGCGGGGGCGTACAATGAGCAGTTCTTC. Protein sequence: CASSLVAGAYNEQFF.

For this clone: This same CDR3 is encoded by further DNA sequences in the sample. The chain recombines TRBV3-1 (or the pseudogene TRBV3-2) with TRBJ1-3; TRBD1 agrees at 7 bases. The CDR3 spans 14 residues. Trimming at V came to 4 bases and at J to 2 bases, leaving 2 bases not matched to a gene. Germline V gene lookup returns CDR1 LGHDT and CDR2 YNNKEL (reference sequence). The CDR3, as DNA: TGTGCCAGCAGCCCAGGGGGAACTGGAAACACCATATATTTT. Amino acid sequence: CASSPGGTGNTIYF.

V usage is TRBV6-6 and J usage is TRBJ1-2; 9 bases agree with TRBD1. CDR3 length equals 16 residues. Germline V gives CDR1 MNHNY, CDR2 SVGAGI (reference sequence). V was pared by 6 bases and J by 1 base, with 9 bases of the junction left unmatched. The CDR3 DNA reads TGTGCCAGCAGCCTCACAGGGGGCGCAGTTAACTATGGCTACACCTTC. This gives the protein CASSLTGGAVNYGYTF.

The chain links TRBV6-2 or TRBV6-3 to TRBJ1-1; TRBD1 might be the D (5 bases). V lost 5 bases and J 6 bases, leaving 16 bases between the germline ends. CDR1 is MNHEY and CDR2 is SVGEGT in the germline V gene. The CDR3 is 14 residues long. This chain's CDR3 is CASSREQVWAEAFF. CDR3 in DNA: TGTGCCAGCAGTCGCGAACAGGTTTGGGCTGAAGCTTTCTTT.

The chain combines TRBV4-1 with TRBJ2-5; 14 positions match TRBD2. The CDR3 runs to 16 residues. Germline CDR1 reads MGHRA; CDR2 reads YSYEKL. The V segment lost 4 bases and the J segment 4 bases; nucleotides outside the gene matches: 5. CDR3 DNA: TGCGCCAGCAGCCGATTCGGACTAGCGGGGGGAGAGACCCAGTACTTC. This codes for CASSRFGLAGGETQYF.

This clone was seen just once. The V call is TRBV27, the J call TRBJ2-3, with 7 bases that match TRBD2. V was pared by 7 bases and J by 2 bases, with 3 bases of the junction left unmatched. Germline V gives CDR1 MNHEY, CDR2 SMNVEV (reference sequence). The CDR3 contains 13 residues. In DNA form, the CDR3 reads TGTGCCAGCAAACTAGCGTTCACAGATACGCAGTATTTT. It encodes CASKLAFTDTQYF.

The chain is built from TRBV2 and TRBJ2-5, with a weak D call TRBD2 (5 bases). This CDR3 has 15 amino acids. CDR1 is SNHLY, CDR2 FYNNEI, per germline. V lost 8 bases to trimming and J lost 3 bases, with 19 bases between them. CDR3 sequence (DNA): TGTGCCAGCTCCGGGGTGCAAGCCGCTAAAGAGACCCAGTACTTC. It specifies CASSGVQAAKETQYF.

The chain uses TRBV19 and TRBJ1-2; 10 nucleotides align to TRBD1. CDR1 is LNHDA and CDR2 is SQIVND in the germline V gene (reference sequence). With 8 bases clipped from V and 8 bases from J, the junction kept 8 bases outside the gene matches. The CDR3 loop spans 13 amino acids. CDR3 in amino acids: CASQDRGRRGYTF. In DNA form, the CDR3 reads TGTGCCAGTCAAGACAGGGGGCGGAGGGGCTACACCTTC.

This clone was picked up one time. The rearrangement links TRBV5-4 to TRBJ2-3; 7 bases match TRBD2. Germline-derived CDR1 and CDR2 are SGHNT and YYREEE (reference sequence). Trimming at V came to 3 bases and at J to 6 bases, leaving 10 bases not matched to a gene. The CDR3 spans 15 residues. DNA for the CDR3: TGTGCCAGCAGCTGGGGGGGGTCCGAGGCGGATACGCAGTATTTT. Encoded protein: CASSWGGSEADTQYF.

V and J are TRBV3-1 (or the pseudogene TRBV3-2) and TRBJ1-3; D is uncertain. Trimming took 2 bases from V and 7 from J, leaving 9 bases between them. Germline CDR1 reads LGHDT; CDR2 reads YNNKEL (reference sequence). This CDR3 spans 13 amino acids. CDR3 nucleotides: TGTGCCAGCAGCCAAAGATCCGAGAACACCATATATTTT. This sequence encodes CASSQRSENTIYF.

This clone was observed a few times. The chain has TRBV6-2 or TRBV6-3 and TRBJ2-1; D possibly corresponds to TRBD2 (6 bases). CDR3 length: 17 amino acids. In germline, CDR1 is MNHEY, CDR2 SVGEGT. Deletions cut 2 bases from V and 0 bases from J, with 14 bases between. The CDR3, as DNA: TGTGCCAGCAGTTACAGGGGACTTCCGAGCTCCTACAATGAGCAGTTCTTC. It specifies CASSYRGLPSSYNEQFF.

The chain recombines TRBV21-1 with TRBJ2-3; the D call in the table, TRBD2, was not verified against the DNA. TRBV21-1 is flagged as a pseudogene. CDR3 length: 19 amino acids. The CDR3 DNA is TGTGCCAGCAGCAAAGGCTTCGGTGGCGGGGGGGTCCCCACAGATACGCAGTATTTT. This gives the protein CASSKGFGGGGVPTDTQYF.

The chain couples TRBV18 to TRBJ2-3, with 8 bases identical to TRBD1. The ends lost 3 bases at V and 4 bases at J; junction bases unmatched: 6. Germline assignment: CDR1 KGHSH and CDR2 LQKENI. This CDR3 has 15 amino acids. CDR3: CASSPQPRGPDTQYF. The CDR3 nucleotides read TGTGCCAGCTCACCCCAGCCCAGGGGGCCAGATACGCAGTATTTT.

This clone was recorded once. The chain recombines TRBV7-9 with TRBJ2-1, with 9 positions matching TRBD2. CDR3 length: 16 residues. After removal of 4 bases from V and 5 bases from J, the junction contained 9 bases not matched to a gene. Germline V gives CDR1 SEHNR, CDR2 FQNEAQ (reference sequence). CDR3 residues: CASSSASGGPDNEQFF. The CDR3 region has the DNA TGTGCCAGCAGCTCAGCCAGCGGGGGGCCTGACAATGAGCAGTTCTTC.

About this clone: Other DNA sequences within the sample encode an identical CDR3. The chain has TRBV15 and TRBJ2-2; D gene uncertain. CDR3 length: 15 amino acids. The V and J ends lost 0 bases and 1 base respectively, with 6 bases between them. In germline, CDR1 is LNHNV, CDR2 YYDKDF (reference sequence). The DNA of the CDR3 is TGTGCCACCAGCAGAGATCGCGGGAACACCGGGGAGCTGTTTTTT. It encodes CATSRDRGNTGELFF.

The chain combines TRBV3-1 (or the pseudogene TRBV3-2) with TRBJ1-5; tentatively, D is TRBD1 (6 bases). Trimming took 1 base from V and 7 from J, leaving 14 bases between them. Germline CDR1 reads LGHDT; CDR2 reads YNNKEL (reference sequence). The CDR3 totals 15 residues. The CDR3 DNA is TGTGCCAGCAGCCAAGTCTCTGGGGGCGGACAGCCCCAGCATTTT. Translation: CASSQVSGGGQPQHF.

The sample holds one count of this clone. The CDR3 protein is CASRNGQAGTEAFF. For the CDR3, the DNA is TGTGCCAGCAGGAACGGACAGGCTGGCACTGAAGCTTTCTTT. The rearrangement joins TRBV6-5 to TRBJ1-1, with 7 positions matching TRBD1. The CDR3 runs 14 residues. Germline V gives CDR1 MNHEY, CDR2 SVGAGI. The J segment lost 4 bases and the V segment lost 6 bases, leaving 8 bases of the junction unmatched.

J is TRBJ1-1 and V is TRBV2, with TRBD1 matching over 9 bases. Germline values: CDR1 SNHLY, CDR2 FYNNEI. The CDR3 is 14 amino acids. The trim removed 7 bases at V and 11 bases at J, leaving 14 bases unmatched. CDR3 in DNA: TGTGCCAGCATTGGCGGTCGAGGACAGGGGAGGGCTTTCTTT. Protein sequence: CASIGGRGQGRAFF.

The CDR3 DNA reads as TGTGCCAGCAGCTTGTCCGCGGGACTAGGGTCCACCGGGGAGCTGTTTTTT. It translates to CASSLSAGLGSTGELFF. The V and J genes are TRBV11-2 and TRBJ2-2; 8 bases fit TRBD2. CDR3 length: 17 residues. Germline V gene lookup returns CDR1 SGHAT and CDR2 FQNNGV. The J segment lost 4 bases and the V segment lost 3 bases, leaving 10 bases of the junction unmatched.

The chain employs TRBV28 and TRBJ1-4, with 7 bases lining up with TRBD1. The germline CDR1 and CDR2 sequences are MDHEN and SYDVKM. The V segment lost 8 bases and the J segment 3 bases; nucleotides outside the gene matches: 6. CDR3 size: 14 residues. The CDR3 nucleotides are TGTGCCAGCGGAAGAACAGGGGCTAATGAAAAACTGTTTTTT. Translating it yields CASGRTGANEKLFF.

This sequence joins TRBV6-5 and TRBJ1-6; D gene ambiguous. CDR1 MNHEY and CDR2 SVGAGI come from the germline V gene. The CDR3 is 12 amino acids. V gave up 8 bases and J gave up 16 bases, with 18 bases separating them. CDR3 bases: TGTGCCAGCCGCGAGCCCCGAAAATCTCTCCACTTT. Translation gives CASREPRKSLHF.

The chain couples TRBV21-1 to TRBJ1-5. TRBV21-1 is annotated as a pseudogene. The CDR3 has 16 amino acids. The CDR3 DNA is TGTGCCAGCAGCAAAGCGCATGGTGAACGGCGGCAGCCCCAGCATTTT. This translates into CASSKAHGERRQPQHF.

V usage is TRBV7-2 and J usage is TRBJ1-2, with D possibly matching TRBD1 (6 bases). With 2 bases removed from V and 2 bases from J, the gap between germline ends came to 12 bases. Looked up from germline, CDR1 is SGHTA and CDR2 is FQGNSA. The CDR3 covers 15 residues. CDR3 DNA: TGTGCCAGCAGCTTAAATCCAGGGGCAAACTATGGCTACACCTTC. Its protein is CASSLNPGANYGYTF.

The CDR3 spells CASSLRGIRNTEAFF. The CDR3, as DNA: TGTGCCAGCAGTTTAAGGGGGATCCGAAACACTGAAGCTTTCTTT. The chain recombines TRBV27 with TRBJ1-1; D is possibly TRBD1 (6 bases). This CDR3 has 15 amino acids. CDR1 and CDR2 from the germline V gene are MNHEY and SMNVEV (reference sequence). V gave up 2 bases and J gave up 2 bases, with 12 bases separating them.

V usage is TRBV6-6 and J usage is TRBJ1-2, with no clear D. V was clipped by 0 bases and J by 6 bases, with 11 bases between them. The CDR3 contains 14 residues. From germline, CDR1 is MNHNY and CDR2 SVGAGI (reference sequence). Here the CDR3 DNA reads TGTGCCAGCAGTTACTCCCCCCGCGGTGATGGCTACACCTTC. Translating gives CASSYSPRGDGYTF.

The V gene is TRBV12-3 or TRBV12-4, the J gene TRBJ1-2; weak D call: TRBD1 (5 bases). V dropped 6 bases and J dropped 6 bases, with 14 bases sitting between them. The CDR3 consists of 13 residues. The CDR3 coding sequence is TGTGCCAGCAGATCCAGGGCCCTACATGGCTACACCTTC. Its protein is CASRSRALHGYTF.

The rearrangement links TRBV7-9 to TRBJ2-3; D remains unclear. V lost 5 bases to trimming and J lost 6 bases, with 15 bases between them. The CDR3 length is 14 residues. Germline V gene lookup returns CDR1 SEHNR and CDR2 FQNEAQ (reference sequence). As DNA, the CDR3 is TGTGCCAGCAGCCAAAATCCGGCGGCGGATACGCAGTATTTT. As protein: CASSQNPAADTQYF.

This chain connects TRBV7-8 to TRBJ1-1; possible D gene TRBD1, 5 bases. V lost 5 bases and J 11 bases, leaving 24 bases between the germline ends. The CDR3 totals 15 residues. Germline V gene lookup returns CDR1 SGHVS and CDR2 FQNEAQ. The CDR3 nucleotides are TGTGCCAGCAGCCCCTCAAGGGGTGCCGGACCTCACGCTTTCTTT. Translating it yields CASSPSRGAGPHAFF.